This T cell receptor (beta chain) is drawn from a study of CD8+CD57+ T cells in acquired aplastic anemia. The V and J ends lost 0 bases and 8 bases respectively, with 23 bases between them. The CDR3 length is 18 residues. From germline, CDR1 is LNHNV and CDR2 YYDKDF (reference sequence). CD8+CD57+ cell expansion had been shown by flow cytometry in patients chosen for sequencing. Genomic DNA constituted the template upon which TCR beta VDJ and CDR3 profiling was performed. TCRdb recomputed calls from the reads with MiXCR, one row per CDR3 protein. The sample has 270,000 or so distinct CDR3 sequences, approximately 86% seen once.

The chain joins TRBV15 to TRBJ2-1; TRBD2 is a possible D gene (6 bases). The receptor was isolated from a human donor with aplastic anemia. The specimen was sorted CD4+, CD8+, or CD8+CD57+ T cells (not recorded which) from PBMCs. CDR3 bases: TGTGCCACCAGCAGAGAAAGGACCGGGAGTTGGCGGGATCATGAGCAGTTCTTC. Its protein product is CATSRERTGSWRDHEQFF.